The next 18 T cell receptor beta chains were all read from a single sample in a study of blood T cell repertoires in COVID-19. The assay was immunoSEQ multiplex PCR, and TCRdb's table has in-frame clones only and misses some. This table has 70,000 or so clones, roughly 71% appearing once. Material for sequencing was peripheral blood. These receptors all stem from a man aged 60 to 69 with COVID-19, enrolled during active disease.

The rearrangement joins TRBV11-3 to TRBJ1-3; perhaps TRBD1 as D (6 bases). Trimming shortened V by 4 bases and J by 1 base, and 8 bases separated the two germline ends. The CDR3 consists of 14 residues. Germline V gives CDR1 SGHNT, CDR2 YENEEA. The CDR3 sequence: CASSSGTSGNTIYF. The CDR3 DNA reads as TGTGCCAGCAGCTCCGGGACATCTGGAAACACCATATATTTT.

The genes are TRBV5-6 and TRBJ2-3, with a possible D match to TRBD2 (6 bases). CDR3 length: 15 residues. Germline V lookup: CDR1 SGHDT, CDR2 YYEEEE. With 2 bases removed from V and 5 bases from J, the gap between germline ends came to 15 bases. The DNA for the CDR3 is TGTGCCAGCAGCTTAGCTCCGGGGGAGGAAGATACGCAGTATTTT. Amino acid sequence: CASSLAPGEEDTQYF.

The CDR3 bases are TGTGCCAGCAGTTCCTTAGCGGGGGGGCAGGGAGAGCAGTTCTTC. This gives the protein CASSSLAGGQGEQFF. V is TRBV27 and J is TRBJ2-1; TRBD2 matches at 11 bases. The CDR3 has 15 residues. Germline V gene sequence: CDR1 MNHEY, CDR2 SMNVEV (reference sequence). Trimming at V came to 4 bases and at J to 10 bases, leaving 9 bases not matched to a gene.

This chain's CDR3 is CASSSITSLGKLFF. CDR3 nucleotides: TGTGCCAGCAGTTCCATAACTTCCCTTGGAAAACTGTTTTTT. The rearrangement uses TRBV6-5 and TRBJ1-4; D is uncertain. Germline CDR1 is MNHEY and CDR2 is SVGAGI. The CDR3 is 14 residues long. Deletions cut 4 bases from V and 10 bases from J, with 16 bases between.

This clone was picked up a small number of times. The chain's CDR3 is CASSIDLYQPQHF. The CDR3 DNA reads TGTGCCAGTAGTATAGACCTGTATCAGCCCCAGCATTTT. The V and J genes are TRBV19 and TRBJ1-5, with no clear D. Deletions cut 0 bases from V and 5 bases from J, with 5 bases between. Germline V lookup: CDR1 LNHDA, CDR2 SQIVND (reference sequence). The CDR3 runs 13 residues.

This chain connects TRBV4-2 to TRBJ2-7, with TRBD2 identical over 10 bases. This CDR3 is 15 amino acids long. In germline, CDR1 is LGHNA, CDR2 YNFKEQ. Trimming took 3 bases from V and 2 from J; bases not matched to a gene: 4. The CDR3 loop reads CASSQRTSGTYEQYF. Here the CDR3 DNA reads TGTGCCAGCAGCCAGAGGACTAGCGGAACCTACGAGCAGTACTTC.

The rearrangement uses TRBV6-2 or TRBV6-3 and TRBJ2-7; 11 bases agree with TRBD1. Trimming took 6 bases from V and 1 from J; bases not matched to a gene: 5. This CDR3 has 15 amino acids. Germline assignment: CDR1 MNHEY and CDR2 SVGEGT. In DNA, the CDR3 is TGTGCCAGCAGCCCAGGACAGGGGGCATCCTACGAGCAGTACTTC. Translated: CASSPGQGASYEQYF.

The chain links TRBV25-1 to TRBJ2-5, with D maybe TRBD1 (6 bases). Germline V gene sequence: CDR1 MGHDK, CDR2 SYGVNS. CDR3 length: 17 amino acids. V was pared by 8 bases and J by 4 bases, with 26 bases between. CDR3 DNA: TGTGCCAGCGGGGATGGGCAGGGGCTTACCGTGTCAGAGACCCAGTACTTC. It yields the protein CASGDGQGLTVSETQYF. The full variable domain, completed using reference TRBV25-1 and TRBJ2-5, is EADIYQTPRYLVIGTGKKITLECSQTMGHDKMYWYQQDPGMELHLIHYSYGVNSTEKGDLSSESTVSRIRTEHFPLTLESARPSHTSQYLCASGDGQGLTVSETQYFGPGTRLLVL.

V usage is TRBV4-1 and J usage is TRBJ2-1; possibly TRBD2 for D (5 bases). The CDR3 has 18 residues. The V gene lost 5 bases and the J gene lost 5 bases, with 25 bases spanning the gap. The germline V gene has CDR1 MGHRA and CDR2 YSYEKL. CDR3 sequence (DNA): TGCGCCAGCAGCTCACCTTTAAGAGGGCGAATTCGCCACAATGAGCAGTTCTTC. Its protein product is CASSSPLRGRIRHNEQFF.

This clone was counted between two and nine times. The CDR3 loop is CASGQNFYNEQFF. CDR3 nucleotide sequence: TGTGCCAGCGGTCAGAATTTCTACAATGAGCAGTTCTTC. The V and J genes are TRBV2 and TRBJ2-1; D unresolved. The V end was cut by 8 bases, the J end by 3 bases, with 11 bases between. Germline V gives CDR1 SNHLY, CDR2 FYNNEI. The CDR3 has 13 amino acids.

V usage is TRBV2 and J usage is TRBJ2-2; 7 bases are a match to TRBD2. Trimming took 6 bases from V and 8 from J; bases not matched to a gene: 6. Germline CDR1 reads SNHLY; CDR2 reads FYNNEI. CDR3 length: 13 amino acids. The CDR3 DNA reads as TGTGCCAGCAGCAGCGGGGCCGGGGGGGAGCTGTTTTTT. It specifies CASSSGAGGELFF. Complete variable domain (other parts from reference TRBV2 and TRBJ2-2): EPEVTQTPSHQVTQMGQEVILRCVPISNHLYFYWYRQILGQKVEFLVSFYNNEISEKSEIFDDQFSVERPDGSNFTLKIRSTKLEDSAMYFCASSSGAGGELFFGEGSRLTVL.

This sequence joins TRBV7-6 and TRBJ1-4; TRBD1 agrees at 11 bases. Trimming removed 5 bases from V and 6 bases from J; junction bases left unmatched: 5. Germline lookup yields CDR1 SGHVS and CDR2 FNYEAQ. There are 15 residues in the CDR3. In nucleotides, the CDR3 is TGTGCCAGCAGCGAACCGGGACAGGGGGATGAAAAACTGTTTTTT. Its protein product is CASSEPGQGDEKLFF.

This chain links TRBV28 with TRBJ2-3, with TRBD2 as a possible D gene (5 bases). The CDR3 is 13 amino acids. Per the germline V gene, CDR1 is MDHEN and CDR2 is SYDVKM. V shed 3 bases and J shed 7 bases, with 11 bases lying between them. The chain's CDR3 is CASSLQHGNTQYF. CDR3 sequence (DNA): TGTGCCAGCAGTTTGCAGCACGGGAATACGCAGTATTTT.

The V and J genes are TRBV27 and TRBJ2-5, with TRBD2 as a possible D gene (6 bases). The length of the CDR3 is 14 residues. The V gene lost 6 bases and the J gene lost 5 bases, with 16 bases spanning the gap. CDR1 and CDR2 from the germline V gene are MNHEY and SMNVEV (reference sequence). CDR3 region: CASSILSGRETQYF. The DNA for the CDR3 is TGTGCCAGCAGCATTTTGTCGGGGAGGGAGACCCAGTACTTC.

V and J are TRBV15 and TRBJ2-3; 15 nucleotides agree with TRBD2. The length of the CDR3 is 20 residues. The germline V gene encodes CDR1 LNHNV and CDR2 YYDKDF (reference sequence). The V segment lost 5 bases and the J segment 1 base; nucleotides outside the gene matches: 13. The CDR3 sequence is CATSHRTSGRVRLGTDTQYF. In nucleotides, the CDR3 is TGTGCCACCAGCCATCGGACTAGCGGGAGGGTCCGCCTGGGCACAGATACGCAGTATTTT.

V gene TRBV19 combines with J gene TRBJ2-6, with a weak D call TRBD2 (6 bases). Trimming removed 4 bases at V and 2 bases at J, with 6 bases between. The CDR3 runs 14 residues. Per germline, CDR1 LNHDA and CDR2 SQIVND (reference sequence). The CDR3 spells CASSSGTGANVLTF. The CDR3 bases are TGTGCCAGTAGTAGCGGGACTGGGGCCAACGTCCTGACTTTC.

The CDR3 sequence is CASSPNTGVGEQYF. The CDR3 DNA reads as TGTGCCAGCAGCCCCAATACAGGAGTAGGGGAGCAGTACTTC. V usage is TRBV6-4 and J usage is TRBJ2-7; the D gene is possibly TRBD1 (5 bases). CDR3 length: 14 residues. Trimming shortened V by 6 bases and J by 7 bases, and 19 bases separated the two germline ends. Germline CDR1 reads MRHNA; CDR2 reads SNTAGT.

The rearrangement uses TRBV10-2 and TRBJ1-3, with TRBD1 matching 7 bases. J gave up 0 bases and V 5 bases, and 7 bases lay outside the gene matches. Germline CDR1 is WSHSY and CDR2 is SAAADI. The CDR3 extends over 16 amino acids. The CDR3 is CASSLAGGTSGNTIYF. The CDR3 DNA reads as TGCGCCAGCAGTCTGGCAGGGGGGACCTCTGGAAACACCATATATTTT.